This T cell receptor beta chain was sequenced during a study of blood T cells in healthy people across ages. Study conclusions and caveats: The percentage of naive T cells correlated strongly with TCR beta diversity.

For the second PCR, which ran for about 6 to 11 cycles, a sample-barcoded 5' primer and a J-beta primer mix were used. TCRdb called the 5' RACE reads again in MiXCR, with one record for every CDR3 protein. The table shows 730,000 or so distinct CDR3 sequences, with roughly 41% occurring only once. The authors isolated at least 6.5 million PBMCs per sample. This clonotype was detected ten times or more. Its antigen remains unidentified. Germline assignment: CDR1 DFQATT and CDR2 SNEGSKA (reference sequence). The length of the CDR3 is 14 residues. Trimming left V 5 bases short and J 8 bases short, with 21 bases between.

The sequence derives from an older man in good health. This rearrangement joins TRBV20-1 to TRBJ1-2; no definite D call. The source material was blood. The CDR3 loop reads CSAPLDGQGGGYTF. The CDR3 coding sequence is TGCAGTGCTCCGCTGGATGGCCAAGGAGGAGGCTACACCTTC.